The 6 T cell receptor beta chains given below trace back to one sample, sequenced in a study of radiotherapy plus CTLA-4 blockade in lung cancer. The method was immunoSEQ multiplex PCR; TCRdb's version includes in-frame clones alone and lacks a portion of them. The sample records approximately 82,000 clones, about 85% being singletons. The sequenced sample was peripheral blood, obtained from a patient treated with radiotherapy plus ipilimumab. Every receptor here comes from a human donor with non-small cell lung cancer that progressed on radiotherapy plus ipilimumab.

The chain uses TRBV7-3 and TRBJ1-2, with 9 bases fitting TRBD1. V was clipped by 5 bases and J by 4 bases; unmatched bases: 8. Germline-derived CDR1 and CDR2 are SGHTA and FQGTGA. This CDR3 region has 15 residues. CDR3 DNA sequence: TGTGCCAGCAGCCCCCAAGGACAGGGGAGCTATGGCTACACCTTC. This codes for CASSPQGQGSYGYTF. Based on the CDR3 plus reference TRBV7-3 and TRBJ1-2, the full variable domain is GAGVSQTPSNKVTEKGKYVELRCDPISGHTALYWYRQSLGQGPEFLIYFQGTGAADDSGLPNDRFFAVRPEGSVSTLKIQRTERGDSAVYLCASSPQGQGSYGYTFGSGTRLTVV.

The J gene is TRBJ1-1, the V gene TRBV5-4; a possible D gene is TRBD1 (5 bases). Germline-derived CDR1 and CDR2 are SGHNT and YYREEE (reference sequence). The CDR3 length is 14 residues. V lost 3 bases, J lost 1 base, and 10 bases lay in between. The CDR3 sequence is CASSSGGRNTEAFF. CDR3 sequence (DNA): TGTGCCAGCAGCTCGGGGGGTAGGAACACTGAAGCTTTCTTT.

The V gene is TRBV4-3, the J gene TRBJ2-7; no firm D call. The ends were cut back, 1 base at V and 0 bases at J, with 10 bases in the middle. CDR1 is LGHNA and CDR2 is YSLEER in the germline V gene. CDR3 length: 15 amino acids. The CDR3 region has the DNA TGCGCCAGCAGCCAAGTAGCCTGGGGCTCCTACGAGCAGTACTTC. Amino acid sequence: CASSQVAWGSYEQYF.

V and J are TRBV10-1 and TRBJ1-2; perhaps TRBD1 as D (5 bases). Germline CDR1 WNHNN, CDR2 SYGVQD (reference sequence). This CDR3 is 14 amino acids long. V was shortened by 10 bases and J by 0 bases, with 15 bases between the two germline ends. CDR3 sequence reads: CATRCGAPNYGYTF. The CDR3 coding sequence is TGCGCCACCCGTTGCGGGGCCCCTAACTATGGCTACACCTTC.

On this clone itself: One junction end disagrees with the germline gene, perhaps due to a read error. The chain joins TRBV7-7 to TRBJ2-7; D is unclear. CDR3 length: 15 residues. Germline values: CDR1 SSHAT, CDR2 FNYEAQ (reference sequence). CDR3 nucleotide sequence: TGTGCTAGCAGCTTATGGCAGGACCCCTCCTACGAGCAGTACTTC. Translating it yields CASSLWQDPSYEQYF.

This clone showed up just once. The rearrangement uses TRBV27 and TRBJ2-4; TRBD1 matches 12 bases. In germline, CDR1 is MNHEY, CDR2 SMNVEV (reference sequence). The CDR3 is 19 residues long. The V gene end was trimmed by 8 bases and the J gene end by 2 bases; junction bases not matched to a gene: 16. CDR3 residues: CASGIGGQGAAWTKNIQYF. The DNA of the CDR3 is TGTGCCAGCGGAATAGGGGGACAGGGGGCCGCATGGACCAAAAACATTCAGTACTTC.